This T cell receptor (beta chain) was documented in a study of blood T cell repertoires in COVID-19. Study at large: Nucleic acid was either cDNA or gDNA, and it came from T cells, B-cell-depleted T cells, or PBMCs.

Original methodology: Researchers report that nucleated cell counts were estimated from reference gene primer amplification. TCRdb's table, derived via immunoSEQ multiplex PCR, lists solely in-frame clones and lacks some. That table is the source of V, J and clone size, and D and trimming were worked out from the DNA. The data show more than 150,000 clones, 80% seen once. Exposed volunteers were people who met a COVID-19 case within 2 weeks before study entry. Per germline, CDR1 MDHEN and CDR2 SYDVKM. Trimming stripped 7 bases from V and 2 bases from J, with 13 bases between. The CDR3 consists of 14 residues.

Source material: PBMCs or T cells enriched from blood (not recorded which). This sequence originates from a man aged 55 to 70 who had been exposed to COVID-19. The genes are TRBV28 and TRBJ2-3; perhaps TRBD2 as D (6 bases). The CDR3 region has the DNA TGTGCCAGCATGGGTAGCGGAATCACAGATACGCAGTATTTT. Residues: CASMGSGITDTQYF.